This T cell receptor (beta chain) comes out of a study of blood T cell repertoires in COVID-19. Here immunoSEQ multiplex PCR was the method, and the copy in TCRdb shows in-frame clones only, minus some. The data hold about 310,000 clones, with 90% observed a single time. The germline V gene has CDR1 SNHLY and CDR2 FYNNEI. CDR3 length: 13 residues. Between the trimmed V and J ends, which lost 8 bases and 5 bases, there was a span of 12 bases. The sequence was obtained from a woman between 35 and 50 years old with COVID-19, enrolled during active disease. The specimen sequenced was peripheral blood. The rearrangement links TRBV2 to TRBJ1-4; D unclear. DNA for the CDR3: TGTGCCAGCGCGGGAGACTACAATGAAAAACTGTTTTTT. Encoded protein: CASAGDYNEKLFF.